The 7 T cell receptor beta chains listed next were all sequenced from one sample in a study of cytomegalovirus exposure and HLA in healthy donors (dated by TCRdb to about 2017). Library preparation employed the immunoSEQ multiplex PCR assay. A mixture of 60 forward primers for TCR Vbeta segments and 13 reverse primers for TCR Jbeta segments was used in the multiplex PCR. The table was pulled from immuneACCESS by TCRdb, which kept in-frame rearrangements only. Such tables lose some clones; where checked, under half of the loss comes from unresolved V genes, and the rest has no known cause. In this sample the table shows approximately 190,000 clones, around four fifths of which occur a single time. Over 2.5% of the sample comes from the top ten. Specimen: PBMCs. The receptors were sampled from a woman aged 45-65 years in good health and CMV-seropositive.

The V and J genes are TRBV10-3 and TRBJ2-3; a possible D gene is TRBD2 (6 bases). Per germline, CDR1 ENHRY and CDR2 SYGVKD. V gave up 7 bases and J gave up 4 bases, with 15 bases separating them. The CDR3 has 14 amino acids. The DNA for the CDR3 is TGTGCCATCACCCCGGAGGGGAGCGCAGATACGCAGTATTTT. Translation: CAITPEGSADTQYF.

The CDR3 bases are TGTGCCAGCAGCGCAGGGACAGGGATTCAAGAGACCCAGTACTTC. As protein: CASSAGTGIQETQYF. The chain has TRBV5-6 and TRBJ2-5, with 9 bases aligning to TRBD1. Trimming cost V 4 bases and J 2 bases; bases outside gene matches: 6. The CDR3 consists of 15 residues. The germline V gene has CDR1 SGHDT and CDR2 YYEEEE.

V gene TRBV7-2 combines with J gene TRBJ1-3; 7 bases line up with TRBD1. The length of the CDR3 is 14 residues. From germline, CDR1 is SGHTA and CDR2 FQGNSA. J lost 3 bases, V lost 4 bases, and 3 bases had no gene match. The CDR3 coding sequence is TGTGCCAGCAGCTCCAGGGGGAATGGAAACACCATATATTTT. It specifies CASSSRGNGNTIYF.

The chain links TRBV25-1 to TRBJ1-2; 8 positions agree with TRBD1. J gave up 8 bases and V 4 bases, and 6 bases lay outside the gene matches. This CDR3 contains 13 residues. In germline, CDR1 is MGHDK, CDR2 SYGVNS. The CDR3 nucleotides are TGTGCCAGCAGTGCCTCGACAGGGGAAGGCTACACCTTC. Translation gives CASSASTGEGYTF.

The chain carries TRBV5-1 and TRBJ2-1; D unresolved. Germline values: CDR1 SGHRS, CDR2 YFSETQ. This CDR3 spans 13 amino acids. V dropped 5 bases and J dropped 5 bases, with 11 bases sitting between them. The CDR3 coding sequence is TGCGCCAGCAGACCTACAGAGCACAATGAGCAGTTCTTC. Protein product: CASRPTEHNEQFF.

This clone came up a few times. This sequence joins TRBV7-9 and TRBJ2-7, with a possible D match to TRBD2 (6 bases). The CDR3 has 14 amino acids. V was clipped by 5 bases and J by 4 bases, with 15 bases between them. Germline assignment: CDR1 SEHNR and CDR2 FQNEAQ (reference sequence). The CDR3 loop is CASSPSSVSYEQYF. CDR3 nucleotides: TGTGCCAGCAGCCCTTCTAGCGTTTCATACGAGCAGTACTTC.

J is TRBJ2-7 and V is TRBV29-1, with D tentatively TRBD1 (6 bases). The germline V gene encodes CDR1 SQVTM and CDR2 ANQGSEA. There are 14 residues in the CDR3. V lost 0 bases and J 7 bases, leaving 16 bases between the germline ends. In DNA form, the CDR3 reads TGCAGCGTTGAAGAATATGTCAGGGGCGGTGAGCAGTACTTC. This sequence encodes CSVEEYVRGGEQYF.